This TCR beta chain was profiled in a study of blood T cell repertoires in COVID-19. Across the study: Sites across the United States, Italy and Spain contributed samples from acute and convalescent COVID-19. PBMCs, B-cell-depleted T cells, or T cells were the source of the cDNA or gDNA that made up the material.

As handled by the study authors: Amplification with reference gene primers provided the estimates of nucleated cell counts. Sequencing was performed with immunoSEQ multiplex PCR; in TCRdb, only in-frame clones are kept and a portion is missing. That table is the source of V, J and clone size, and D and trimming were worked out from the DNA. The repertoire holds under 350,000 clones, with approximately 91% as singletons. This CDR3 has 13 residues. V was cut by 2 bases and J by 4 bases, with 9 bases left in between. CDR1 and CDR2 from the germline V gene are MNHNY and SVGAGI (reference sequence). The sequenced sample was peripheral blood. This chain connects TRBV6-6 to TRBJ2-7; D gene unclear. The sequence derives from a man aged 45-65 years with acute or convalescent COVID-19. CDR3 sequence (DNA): TGTGCCAGCAGTTACCTGGGCGAATACGAGCAGTACTTC. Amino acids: CASSYLGEYEQYF.